This T cell receptor beta chain was observed in a study of control samples from healthy donors and cancer patients. Trimming took off 3 bases at V and 0 bases at J, with 8 bases between the two ends. The germline V gene encodes CDR1 SNHLY and CDR2 FYNNEI. The length of the CDR3 is 14 residues. Only in-frame clones appear in the TCRdb table, and some are missing; sequencing was by immunoSEQ multiplex PCR. The sample has more than 150,000 clones, roughly 93% seen once; the top ten hold about 1.5%. The J gene is TRBJ1-2, the V gene TRBV2; D uncertain. Sequenced input: blood. The source is a man between 18 and 35 years old in good health. Here the CDR3 reads CASSDARANYGYTF. Here the CDR3 DNA reads TGTGCCAGCAGTGATGCCAGAGCTAACTATGGCTACACCTTC.